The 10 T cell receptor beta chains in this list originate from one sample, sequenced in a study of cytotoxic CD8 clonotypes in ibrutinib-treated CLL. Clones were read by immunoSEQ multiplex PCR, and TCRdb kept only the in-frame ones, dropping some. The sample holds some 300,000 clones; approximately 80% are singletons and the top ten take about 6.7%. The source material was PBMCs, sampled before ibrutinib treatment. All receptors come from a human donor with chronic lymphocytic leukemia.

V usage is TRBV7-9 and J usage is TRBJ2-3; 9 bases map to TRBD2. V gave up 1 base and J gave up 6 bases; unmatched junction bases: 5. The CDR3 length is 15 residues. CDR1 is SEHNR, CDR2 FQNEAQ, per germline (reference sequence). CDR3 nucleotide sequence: TGTGCCAGCAGCTTAGTCTCGCGGGAGGGGGATACGCAGTATTTT. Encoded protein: CASSLVSREGDTQYF.

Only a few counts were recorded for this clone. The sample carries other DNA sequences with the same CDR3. CDR3: CASSRTGLQPQHF. CDR3 coding DNA: TGTGCCAGCAGCCGAACAGGGTTGCAGCCCCAGCATTTT. This chain connects TRBV27 to TRBJ1-5, with a possible D match to TRBD1 (6 bases). Germline-derived CDR1 and CDR2 are MNHEY and SMNVEV (reference sequence). V was clipped by 6 bases and J by 7 bases, with 13 bases between them. The CDR3 sequence is 13 residues long.

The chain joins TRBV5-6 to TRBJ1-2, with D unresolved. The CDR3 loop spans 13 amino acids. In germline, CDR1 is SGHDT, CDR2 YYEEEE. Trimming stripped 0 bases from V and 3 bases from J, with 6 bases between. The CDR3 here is CASSLGDYYGYTF. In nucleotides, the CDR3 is TGTGCCAGCAGCTTGGGCGACTACTATGGCTACACCTTC.

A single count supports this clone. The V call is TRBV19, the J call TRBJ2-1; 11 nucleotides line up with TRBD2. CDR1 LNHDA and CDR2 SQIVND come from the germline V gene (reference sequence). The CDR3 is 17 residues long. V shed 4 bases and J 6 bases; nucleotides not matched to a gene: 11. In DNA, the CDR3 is TGTGCCAGTAGTAAACATAGTAGCGGGAGGGCCGTCAATGAGCAGTTCTTC. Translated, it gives CASSKHSSGRAVNEQFF.

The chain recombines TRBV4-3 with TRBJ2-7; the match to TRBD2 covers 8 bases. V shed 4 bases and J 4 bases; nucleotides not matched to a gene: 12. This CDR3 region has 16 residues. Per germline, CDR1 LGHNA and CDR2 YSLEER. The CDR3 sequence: CASSPLGVAGLYEQYF. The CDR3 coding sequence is TGCGCCAGCAGCCCGTTGGGGGTAGCGGGATTATACGAGCAGTACTTC.

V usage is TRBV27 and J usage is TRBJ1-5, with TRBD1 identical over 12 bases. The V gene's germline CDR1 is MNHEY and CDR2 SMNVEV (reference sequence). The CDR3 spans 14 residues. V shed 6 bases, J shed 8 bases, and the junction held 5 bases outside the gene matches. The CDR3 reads CASSGDRGLEPQHF. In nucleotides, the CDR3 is TGTGCCAGCAGCGGGGACAGGGGGCTGGAGCCCCAGCATTTT.

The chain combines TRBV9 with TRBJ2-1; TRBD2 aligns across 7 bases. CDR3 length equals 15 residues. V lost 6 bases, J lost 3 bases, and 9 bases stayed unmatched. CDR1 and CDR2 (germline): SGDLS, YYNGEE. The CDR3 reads CASTHTSEGYNEQFF. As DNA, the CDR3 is TGTGCCAGCACCCACACTAGCGAGGGCTACAATGAGCAGTTCTTC.

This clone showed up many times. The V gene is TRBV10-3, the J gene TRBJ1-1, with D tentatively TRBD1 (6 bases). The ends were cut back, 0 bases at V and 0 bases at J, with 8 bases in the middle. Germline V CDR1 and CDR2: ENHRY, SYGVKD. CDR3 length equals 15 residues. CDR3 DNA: TGTGCCATCAGTGAGTCGGGGGCCCTGAACACTGAAGCTTTCTTT. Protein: CAISESGALNTEAFF.

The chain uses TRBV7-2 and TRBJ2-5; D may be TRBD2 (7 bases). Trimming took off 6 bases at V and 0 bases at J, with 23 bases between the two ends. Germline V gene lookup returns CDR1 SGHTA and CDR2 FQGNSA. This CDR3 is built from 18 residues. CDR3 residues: CASRSQAGTREHQETQYF. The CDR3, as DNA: TGTGCCAGCAGGAGTCAAGCGGGGACACGGGAACACCAAGAGACCCAGTACTTC.

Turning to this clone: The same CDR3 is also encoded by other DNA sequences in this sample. DNA for the CDR3: TGTGCCAGCAGCGTAAGCGGTAGCACAGATACGCAGTATTTT. Residues: CASSVSGSTDTQYF. The gene calls are TRBV9 and TRBJ2-3, with D possibly being TRBD2 (5 bases). Germline V gives CDR1 SGDLS, CDR2 YYNGEE. This CDR3 spans 14 amino acids. Trimming stripped 1 base from V and 0 bases from J, with 6 bases between.